The 26 T cell receptor beta chains given below trace back to one sample, sequenced in a study of shared clonotypes between healthy human individuals. Sequencing was performed with immunoSEQ multiplex PCR; in TCRdb, only in-frame clones are kept and a portion is missing. The sample records some 380,000 clones, just over 95% being singletons. Sample: memory CD8+ T cells sorted from blood. As for subset: CD45RO+ cells pooled with CCR7-negative TemRA cells. The receptors come from a man in his thirties or forties in good health.

The chain joins TRBV21-1 to TRBJ1-2; the D call TRBD1 from the table was never checked on the DNA. TRBV21-1 is tagged as a pseudogene. CDR3 length equals 13 residues. CDR3 amino acids: CASSTVRSYGYTF. The DNA for the CDR3 is TGTGCCAGCAGCACTGTCAGGTCCTATGGCTACACCTTC.

The chain employs TRBV5-1 and TRBJ2-1; 8 positions match TRBD2. The CDR3 extends over 19 amino acids. The V gene end was trimmed by 0 bases and the J gene end by 0 bases; junction bases not matched to a gene: 11. The germline V gene encodes CDR1 SGHRS and CDR2 YFSETQ. The CDR3 loop is CASSLGVPGGPSSYNEQFF. The DNA of the CDR3 is TGCGCCAGCAGCTTGGGAGTGCCGGGAGGGCCGAGCTCCTACAATGAGCAGTTCTTC.

V and J are TRBV2 and TRBJ1-5, with unresolved D. Trimming cost V 6 bases and J 0 bases, with 9 bases left between them. This CDR3 region has 14 residues. Looked up from germline, CDR1 is SNHLY and CDR2 is FYNNEI. This CDR3 reads CASREQTSNQPQHF. Here the CDR3 DNA reads TGTGCCAGCAGAGAACAGACTAGCAATCAGCCCCAGCATTTT.

The V and J genes are TRBV19 and TRBJ2-7; TRBD1 matches 9 bases. J was trimmed by 2 bases and V by 0 bases; bases with no gene match: 5. Germline V gene data show CDR1 as LNHDA and CDR2 as SQIVND (reference sequence). This CDR3 has 16 residues. The CDR3 loop reads CASSIDSGTGTYEQYF. CDR3 DNA: TGTGCCAGTAGTATAGATTCCGGGACAGGGACCTACGAGCAGTACTTC.

This chain connects TRBV14 to TRBJ1-1, with D unclear. Germline CDR1 is SGHDN and CDR2 is FVKESK. V was pared by 0 bases and J by 4 bases, with 6 bases between. The CDR3 contains 13 residues. In DNA form, the CDR3 reads TGTGCCAGCAGCCAAGAAAGAAGCACTGAAGCTTTCTTT. It translates to CASSQERSTEAFF.

V is TRBV19 and J is TRBJ2-2, with D perhaps being TRBD1 or TRBD2 (5 bases each). The CDR3 is 14 residues long. Germline assignment: CDR1 LNHDA and CDR2 SQIVND (reference sequence). V gave up 4 bases and J gave up 1 base, with 7 bases separating them. The CDR3, as DNA: TGTGCCAGTAGTAAGGGACGGAACACCGGGGAGCTGTTTTTT. It is translated as CASSKGRNTGELFF.

The chain joins TRBV5-1 to TRBJ1-2; 7 positions agree with TRBD1. This CDR3 is built from 14 residues. Losses at the gene ends were 7 bases for V and 7 bases for J; bases not matched to a gene: 13. Looked up from germline, CDR1 is SGHRS and CDR2 is YFSETQ. The CDR3, as DNA: TGCGCCAGCTCGACGGGGGAGGGGGCATTTGGCTACACCTTC. This gives the protein CASSTGEGAFGYTF.

V is TRBV5-1 and J is TRBJ2-7; 14 nucleotides match TRBD2. V dropped 0 bases and J dropped 6; count of bases not matched to a gene: 2. The CDR3 extends over 15 amino acids. Germline CDR1 and CDR2: SGHRS and YFSETQ. The CDR3 coding sequence is TGCGCCAGCAGCTTGGGGGGGACTAGCGGGAGCGAGCAGTACTTC. Protein: CASSLGGTSGSEQYF. Supplemented by reference TRBV5-1 and TRBJ2-7, the full variable domain reads KAGVTQTPRYLIKTRGQQVTLSCSPISGHRSVSWYQQTPGQGLQFLFEYFSETQRNKGNFPGRFSGRQFSNSRSEMNVSTLELGDSALYLCASSLGGTSGSEQYFGPGTRLTVT.

There are a few counts of this clone. This chain uses TRBV19 with TRBJ2-7, with D possibly matching TRBD2 (5 bases). Germline lookup yields CDR1 LNHDA and CDR2 SQIVND (reference sequence). The CDR3 runs to 14 residues. V was clipped by 5 bases and J by 0 bases, with 11 bases between them. The CDR3 coding sequence is TGTGCCAGTAGTGGGAGCAGAATCTCCTACGAGCAGTACTTC. Translation: CASSGSRISYEQYF.

The V gene is TRBV21-1, the J gene TRBJ1-4. TRBV21-1 is a listed pseudogene. This CDR3 is 16 amino acids long. As DNA, the CDR3 is TGTGCCAGCAGCAAAGGAGACAGGGAGGGCTTTGAAAAACTGTTTTTT. Translation: CASSKGDREGFEKLFF.

As DNA, the CDR3 is TGTGCCAGCTCACGGGACAGACCTCCCACAGATACGCAGTATTTT. Its protein is CASSRDRPPTDTQYF. This rearrangement joins TRBV18 to TRBJ2-3; 7 nucleotides align to TRBD1. CDR1 is KGHSH, CDR2 LQKENI, per germline. With 4 bases clipped from V and 2 bases from J, the junction kept 6 bases outside the gene matches. This CDR3 is built from 15 residues.

The genes are TRBV19 and TRBJ2-1; D may be TRBD2 (6 bases). The CDR3 is 13 residues long. The V and J ends lost 4 bases and 7 bases respectively, with 11 bases between them. The germline CDR1 and CDR2 sequences are LNHDA and SQIVND (reference sequence). CDR3 nucleotide sequence: TGTGCCAGTAGTACGACTAGTTGGAATGAGCAGTTCTTC. The encoded protein is CASSTTSWNEQFF.

The chain has TRBV10-2 and TRBJ1-5, with a weak D call TRBD1 (6 bases). The CDR3 spans 14 residues. V was shortened by 6 bases and J by 6 bases, with 15 bases between the two germline ends. Germline V CDR1 and CDR2: WSHSY, SAAADI. CDR3 sequence (DNA): TGCGCCAGCAGGGGCCCAGGGGAAACTCAGCCCCAGCATTTT. Translating gives CASRGPGETQPQHF.

The genes are TRBV7-2 and TRBJ2-5; possible D gene TRBD2, 5 bases. V was clipped by 2 bases and J by 7 bases, with 14 bases between them. CDR1 is SGHTA, CDR2 FQGNSA, per germline. The CDR3 runs 14 residues. The CDR3 loop is CASSLLAVTGTQYF. The CDR3 region has the DNA TGTGCCAGCAGCTTACTAGCTGTCACTGGGACCCAGTACTTC.

In its sample, this clone was seen once. The rearrangement links TRBV2 to TRBJ1-2, with D hard to call. Germline V gene lookup returns CDR1 SNHLY and CDR2 FYNNEI. V lost 10 bases and J lost 4, with 10 bases in between. This CDR3 has 11 residues. CDR3 DNA sequence: TGTGCCACCCGGAAGGGCTATGGCTACACCTTC. Protein: CATRKGYGYTF.

The chain joins TRBV11-2 to TRBJ2-5; D uncertain. Germline loops: CDR1 SGHAT, CDR2 FQNNGV. The CDR3 has 14 amino acids. The V gene lost 5 bases and the J gene lost 13 bases, with 23 bases spanning the gap. Here the CDR3 reads CASSPLSSWQTPYF. CDR3 sequence (DNA): TGTGCCAGCAGCCCCCTTAGTTCCTGGCAGACTCCGTACTTC.

The genes are TRBV6-8 and TRBJ2-5, with 7 nucleotides matching TRBD2. CDR3 length: 20 amino acids. Looked up from germline, CDR1 is MNHGY and CDR2 is SAAAGT. V gave up 6 bases and J gave up 3 bases; unmatched junction bases: 25. The CDR3 coding sequence is TGTGCCAGCAGACCGAAGGCGCGGGAGCCCCAGACGTGCCGAAAAGAGACCCAGTACTTC. It yields the protein CASRPKAREPQTCRKETQYF.

This clone was recorded only once. The chain is built from TRBV27 and TRBJ2-1; 7 nucleotides match TRBD2. Germline V CDR1 and CDR2: MNHEY, SMNVEV (reference sequence). Unmatched junction bases numbered 13, after V lost 6 bases and J lost 5 bases. This CDR3 has 16 residues. In DNA, the CDR3 is TGTGCCAGCAGAGGGGAATTAGCGGGTCGGAACAATGAGCAGTTCTTC. Translation gives CASRGELAGRNNEQFF.

V is TRBV11-2 and J is TRBJ2-5, with D tentatively TRBD1 or TRBD2 (5 bases each). V lost 2 bases to trimming and J lost 5 bases, with 24 bases between them. Germline CDR1 is SGHAT and CDR2 is FQNNGV. The length of the CDR3 is 18 residues. The CDR3 region has the DNA TGTGCCAGCAGCTTACCTAGTCGCTACGGGCTGGGGGTGGAGACCCAGTACTTC. Protein: CASSLPSRYGLGVETQYF.

The CDR3 region is CASSYLAGGGNEQYF. The CDR3 DNA reads as TGCGCCAGCAGCTATCTAGCGGGAGGCGGTAACGAGCAGTACTTC. The chain has TRBV5-1 and TRBJ2-7, with TRBD2 matching over 11 bases. The CDR3 totals 15 residues. Germline V gene data show CDR1 as SGHRS and CDR2 as YFSETQ. Germline trimming cut 3 bases from V and 5 bases from J; bases unmatched to any gene: 7.

Concerning this clone: At the DNA level, this CDR3 is encoded by other sequences in the same sample as well. The chain employs TRBV28 and TRBJ2-5, with D perhaps TRBD1 (6 bases). The ends were cut back, 3 bases at V and 4 bases at J, with 9 bases in the middle. From germline, CDR1 is MDHEN and CDR2 SYDVKM. There are 13 residues in the CDR3. CDR3 in amino acids: CASSLSGVETQYF. DNA for the CDR3: TGTGCCAGCAGTTTGTCAGGGGTAGAGACCCAGTACTTC.

The rearrangement links TRBV18 to TRBJ1-3; 7 bases are shared with TRBD1. Germline values: CDR1 KGHSH, CDR2 LQKENI. The CDR3 is made up of 21 amino acids. Germline trimming cut 3 bases from V and 0 bases from J; bases unmatched to any gene: 20. CDR3 DNA sequence: TGTGCCAGCTCACCGCTAGGGACTGGGACAGTCTCTCGGGGCTCTGGAAACACCATATATTTT. Translation: CASSPLGTGTVSRGSGNTIYF.

This clone was counted a few times. Additional DNA sequences in this sample encode the identical CDR3. This sequence joins TRBV28 and TRBJ1-3; D unresolved. The CDR3 is 14 amino acids. Trimming removed 2 bases at V and 0 bases at J, with 5 bases between. From germline, CDR1 is MDHEN and CDR2 SYDVKM. CDR3 amino acids: CASSLGFSGNTIYF. In nucleotides, the CDR3 is TGTGCCAGCAGTTTAGGCTTCTCTGGAAACACCATATATTTT.

V and J are TRBV13 and TRBJ2-3, with 8 positions matching TRBD2. This CDR3 is built from 17 residues. Trimming at V came to 3 bases and at J to 1 base, leaving 9 bases not matched to a gene. In germline, CDR1 is PRHDT, CDR2 FYEKMQ (reference sequence). The chain's CDR3 is CASSFPSLAGGTDTQYF. For the CDR3, the DNA is TGTGCCAGCAGCTTCCCGAGTCTAGCGGGTGGCACAGATACGCAGTATTTT.

The chain carries TRBV11-2 and TRBJ2-4; the D gene is possibly TRBD2 (7 bases). Trimming pared 1 base from V and 0 bases from J, leaving 16 bases between. Per germline, CDR1 SGHAT and CDR2 FQNNGV. The CDR3 has 18 residues. The CDR3: CASSLVFGGAQAKNIQYF. The CDR3 DNA reads as TGTGCCAGCAGCTTAGTCTTTGGGGGGGCGCAAGCCAAAAACATTCAGTACTTC.

The rearrangement uses TRBV29-1 and TRBJ2-5, with D possibly being TRBD2 (6 bases). The DNA end favors TRBJ2-7, so the J call may be wrong. Germline V gene sequence: CDR1 SQVTM, CDR2 ANQGSEA. CDR3 length equals 12 residues. The CDR3 DNA is TGCAGCGTTGTGCGGGATAACTACGAGCAGTACTTC. Amino acid sequence: CSVVRDNYEQYF.